This T cell receptor beta chain was identified during a study of technical replicates of blood from a handful of donors. Using immunoSEQ multiplex PCR, the repertoire was profiled, and TCRdb retains in-frame clones only, with some absent. The table lists about 73,000 clones, roughly 90% of them singletons, with approximately 5% in the top ten. The germline V and J ends were trimmed by 3 bases and 2 bases, with 6 bases remaining between them. Germline CDR1 is SGHDT and CDR2 is YYEEEE. CDR3 size: 13 residues. This sequence originates from a human donor in good health. Some clones in this sample may be carry-over from other donors' samples. Source material: PBMCs. The rearrangement links TRBV5-6 to TRBJ2-1; D uncertain. CDR3 DNA sequence: TGTGCCAGCAGCTATGGAGCCTACAATGAGCAGTTCTTC. Protein sequence: CASSYGAYNEQFF.